This is a list of T cell receptor beta chains from one sample in a study of blood T cell repertoires in COVID-19. TCRdb keeps only in-frame clones here, not all; method: immunoSEQ multiplex PCR. The sample holds roughly 110,000 clones, 85% to 95% seen once. Sample: peripheral blood. The receptor source for this set is a woman in her thirties with acute or convalescent COVID-19. Each CDR3 is given with its conserved first and last residue. D genes are given only for firm matches. Not every row has a clone size; where given, it reads once, few, many or a size class.

d_call j_call v_call clone_size cdr3_nt cdr3_aa
TRBD1 TRBJ1-1 TRBV19 . TGTGCCAGTAGTAGGGGACAGGGTGAACACACTGAAGCTTTCTTT CASSRGQGEHTEAFF
TRBD2 TRBJ2-1 TRBV5-1 . TGCGCCAGCACCCCGGGACTAGCGGGAGACAATGAGCAGTTCTTC CASTPGLAGDNEQFF
TRBD2 TRBJ2-4 TRBV2 . TGTGCCAGCAAAAATAGCGGGGGGGCCATTACCAAAAACATTCAGTACTTC CASKNSGGAITKNIQYF
. TRBJ1-5 TRBV12-3/TRBV12-4 . TGTGCCAGCAGTCCGGGGAGCAATCAGCCCCAGCATTTT CASSPGSNQPQHF
. TRBJ1-2 TRBV20-1 few TGCAGTGCCCCCCCAGACTATGGCTACACCTTC CSAPPDYGYTF
TRBD2 TRBJ2-3 TRBV6-2/TRBV6-3 . TGTGCCAGCAGTTGGACTAGCGGGAGGGCCGAGACGCAGTATTTT CASSWTSGRAETQYF
TRBD1 TRBJ1-2 TRBV6-2/TRBV6-3 . TGTGCCAGCAGTTCGCCGGGACAGGGGCTATATGGCTACACCTTC CASSSPGQGLYGYTF
TRBD2 TRBJ2-7 TRBV5-1 . TGCGCCAGCAGCTTGGCCTGGACTAGCGGGGGGGCCGTTTACGAGCAGTACTTC CASSLAWTSGGAVYEQYF
. TRBJ2-3 TRBV3-1/TRBV3-2 . TGTGCCAGCAGCCAAGTCGTTTCAGATACGCAGTATTTT CASSQVVSDTQYF
. TRBJ1-1 TRBV19 . TGTGCCAGTAAAGGGACAAACATGAACACTGAAGCTTTCTTT CASKGTNMNTEAFF
TRBD2 TRBJ2-7 TRBV19 . TGTGCCAGTAGTATTGACGGACTAGCGGGAGCGTCGTACGAGCAGTACTTC CASSIDGLAGASYEQYF
TRBD1 TRBJ2-7 TRBV15 . TGTGCCACCAGCAGAGAGGGACAGGCCTACGAGCAGTACTTC CATSREGQAYEQYF
. TRBJ1-6 TRBV28 few TGTGCCAGCAGGCCCCAGGGGAGCTCCTATAATTCACCCCTCCACTTT CASRPQGSSYNSPLHF
. TRBJ2-7 TRBV6-5 . TGTGCCAGCAGCCCAGGGATTTCCACCTACGAGCAGTACTTC CASSPGISTYEQYF
. TRBJ1-5 TRBV4-1 . TGCGCCAGCAGCCAAGGTAAACAGGGTTTGCAGCCCCAGCATTTT CASSQGKQGLQPQHF